The table lists the clone carrying this T cell receptor beta chain with many counts. Its antigen is as yet unknown. CDR1 and CDR2 (germline): MNHNS, SASEGT. This CDR3 comprises 13 residues. V gave up 6 bases and J gave up 0 bases, with 8 bases separating them. Combining a sample-barcoded 5' primer with a J-beta primer mix, a second PCR ran for about 6 to 11 cycles. TCRdb re-called the 5' RACE reads through MiXCR, storing one row per CDR3 protein. The sample lists 270,000 or so distinct CDR3 sequences, 25% to 30% occurring once. The entry originates in a study of blood T cells in healthy people across ages. The study's findings and limits: Measured against age, TCR beta diversity per million T cells decreased in a roughly linear manner. Reliance upon unsorted PBMCs precluded definitive naive versus antigen-experienced comparison.

For every donor, a draw yielded around 9.4 milliliters of peripheral blood. The receptor was derived from a woman aged 70-85 years in good health. The V call is TRBV6-1, the J call TRBJ1-1, with D maybe TRBD1 (6 bases). Source material: blood. This chain's CDR3 is CASSRTVNTEAFF. In DNA, the CDR3 is TGTGCCAGCAGCCGGACAGTGAACACTGAAGCTTTCTTT.